This T cell receptor (beta chain) emerged from a study of shared clonotypes between healthy human individuals. This clone has just one count. The antigen is not known. The sample carries other DNA sequences with the same CDR3. V dropped 1 base and J dropped 6 bases, with 8 bases sitting between them. This CDR3 is 13 amino acids long. Germline V gene data show CDR1 as SGHVS and CDR2 as FNYEAQ. Source study methods: ImmunoSEQ sequences covered only the junction and lacked quality scores; filtering therefore differed. Repertoires were generated with immunoSEQ multiplex PCR, while TCRdb's copy carries only in-frame clones and drops some. D and trimming were read from the DNA, whereas the V and J calls and clone size are those reported in that table. The data show more than 2 million clones, almost 96% seen once. Regarding the study as a whole: About 5% of naive CD4 clonotypes were shared across several donors.

The specimen sequenced was naive CD4+ T cells sorted from blood. The subset was: CD45RA+ positively selected. The receptor comes from a man in his late teens or twenties in good health. The chain carries TRBV7-6 and TRBJ2-3, with D perhaps TRBD2 (6 bases). The CDR3 loop is CASSLGRGDTQYF. CDR3 in DNA: TGTGCCAGCAGCTTAGGACGGGGGGATACGCAGTATTTT. The full variable domain, completed using reference TRBV7-6 and TRBJ2-3, is GAGVSQSPRYKVTKRGQDVALRCDPISGHVSLYWYRQALGQGPEFLTYFNYEAQQDKSGLPNDRFSAERPEGSISTLTIQRTEQRDSAMYRCASSLGRGDTQYFGPGTRLTVL.